The clone carrying this T cell receptor beta chain has at least ten counts. CDR1 is DFQATT, CDR2 SNEGSKA, per germline (reference sequence). Trimming removed 0 bases at V and 6 bases at J, with 8 bases between. The CDR3 loop spans 13 amino acids. The data were obtained in a study of T cells in Graves' hyperthyroidism and ophthalmopathy. Thyroid ultrasound and orbital computed tomography, with clinical symptoms and serum thyroxine and TRAb, informed diagnoses. Regions amplified from RNA transcripts were the TCR beta CDR3 regions. The HTBI set primed first-round TCR CDR3 RT-PCR. TCRdb fed the multiplex PCR reads into MiXCR, producing one record per CDR3 protein. The table lists over 500,000 distinct CDR3 sequences, 15% to 20% of them singletons.

The sample consisted of blood. The rearrangement uses TRBV20-1 and TRBJ1-4; D remains unclear. The TCR comes from a woman aged 30 to 39 with Graves' ophthalmopathy. The CDR3, as DNA: TGCAGTGCTAGAGACCCCCTGGATGAAAAACTGTTTTTT. Residues: CSARDPLDEKLFF.